This T cell receptor (beta chain) was sequenced in a study of OX40 agonist ivuxolimab in advanced cancers. Study outcomes and limitations: Averaged across samples, CD8+ T cells carried more expanded clones than CD4+ did.

A remark on this clone: What it recognizes is unknown.

Measured with immunoSEQ multiplex PCR; TCRdb has only the in-frame clones, and not every one. The sample includes about 80,000 clones, about 94% of them seen just once. CDR1 SGHNT and CDR2 YENEEA come from the germline V gene. Trimming removed 5 bases at V and 4 bases at J, with 15 bases between. The CDR3 is made up of 14 amino acids. The chain is built from TRBV11-3 and TRBJ2-7; D possibly matches TRBD1 or TRBD2 (5 bases each). The source material was CD4+ or CD8+ T cells sorted from blood, sampled in a trial of the OX40 agonist ivuxolimab. The receptor was derived from an adult with an advanced solid tumor such as melanoma, head and neck, liver or kidney cancer. The CDR3 is CASSPSWDHYEQYF. In DNA, the CDR3 is TGTGCCAGCAGCCCATCCTGGGACCATTACGAGCAGTACTTC.